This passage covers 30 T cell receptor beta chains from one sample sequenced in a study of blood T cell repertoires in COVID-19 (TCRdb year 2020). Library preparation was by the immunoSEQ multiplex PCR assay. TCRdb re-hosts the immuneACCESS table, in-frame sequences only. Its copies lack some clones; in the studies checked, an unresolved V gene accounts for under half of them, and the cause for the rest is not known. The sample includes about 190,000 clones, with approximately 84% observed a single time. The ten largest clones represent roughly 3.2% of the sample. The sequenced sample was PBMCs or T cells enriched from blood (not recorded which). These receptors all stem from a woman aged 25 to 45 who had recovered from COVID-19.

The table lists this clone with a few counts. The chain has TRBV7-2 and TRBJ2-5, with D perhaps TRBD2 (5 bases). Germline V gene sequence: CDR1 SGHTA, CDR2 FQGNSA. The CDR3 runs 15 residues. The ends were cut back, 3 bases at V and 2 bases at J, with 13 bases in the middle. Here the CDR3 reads CASSFQSGKQETQYF. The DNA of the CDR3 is TGTGCCAGCAGCTTCCAGAGCGGAAAACAAGAGACCCAGTACTTC.

Written as DNA, the CDR3 is TGTGCCAGCTCACCGGCGCAGCCCCTAGAAATGAACACTGAAGCTTTCTTT. Translating it yields CASSPAQPLEMNTEAFF. The rearrangement links TRBV18 to TRBJ1-1; no clear D gene. Per germline, CDR1 KGHSH and CDR2 LQKENI. This CDR3 spans 17 amino acids. V was cut by 3 bases and J by 0 bases, with 17 bases left in between.

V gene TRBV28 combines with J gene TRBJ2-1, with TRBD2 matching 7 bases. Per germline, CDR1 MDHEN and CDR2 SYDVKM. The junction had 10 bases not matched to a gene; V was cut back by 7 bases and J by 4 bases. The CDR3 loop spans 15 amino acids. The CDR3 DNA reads TGTGCCAGCAATCGTCGGGCTAGCGGTTACAATGAGCAGTTCTTC. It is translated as CASNRRASGYNEQFF.

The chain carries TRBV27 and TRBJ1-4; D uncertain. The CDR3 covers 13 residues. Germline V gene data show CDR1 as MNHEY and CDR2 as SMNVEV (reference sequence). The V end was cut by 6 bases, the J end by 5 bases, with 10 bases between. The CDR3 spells CASSPGENEKLFF. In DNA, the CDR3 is TGTGCCAGCAGCCCCGGGGAGAATGAAAAACTGTTTTTT.

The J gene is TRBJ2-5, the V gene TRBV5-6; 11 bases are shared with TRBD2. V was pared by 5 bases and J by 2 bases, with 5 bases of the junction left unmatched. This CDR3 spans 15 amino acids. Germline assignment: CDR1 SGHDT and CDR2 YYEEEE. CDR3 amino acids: CASSYGTSGQETQYF. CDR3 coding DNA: TGTGCCAGCAGTTACGGGACTAGCGGACAAGAGACCCAGTACTTC.

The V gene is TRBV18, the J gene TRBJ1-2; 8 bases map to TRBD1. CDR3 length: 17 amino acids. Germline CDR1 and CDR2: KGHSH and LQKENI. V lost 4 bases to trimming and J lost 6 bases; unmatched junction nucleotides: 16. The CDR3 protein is CASSQFQGAQDLNGYTF. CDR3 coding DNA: TGTGCCAGCTCACAATTTCAGGGGGCGCAGGATCTTAATGGCTACACCTTC.

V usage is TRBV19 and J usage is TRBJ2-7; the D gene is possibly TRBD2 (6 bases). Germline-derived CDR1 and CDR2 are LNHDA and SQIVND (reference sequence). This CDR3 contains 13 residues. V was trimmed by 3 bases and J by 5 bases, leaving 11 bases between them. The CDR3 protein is CASSMAGKDEQYF. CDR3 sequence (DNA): TGTGCCAGTAGTATGGCGGGAAAGGACGAGCAGTACTTC.

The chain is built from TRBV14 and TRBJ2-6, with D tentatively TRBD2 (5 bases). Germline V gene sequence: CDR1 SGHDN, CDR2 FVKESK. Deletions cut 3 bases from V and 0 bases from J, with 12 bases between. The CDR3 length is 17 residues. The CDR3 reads CASSHRTGNSGANVLTF. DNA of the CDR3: TGTGCCAGCAGCCATCGGACTGGCAACTCTGGGGCCAACGTCCTGACTTTC.

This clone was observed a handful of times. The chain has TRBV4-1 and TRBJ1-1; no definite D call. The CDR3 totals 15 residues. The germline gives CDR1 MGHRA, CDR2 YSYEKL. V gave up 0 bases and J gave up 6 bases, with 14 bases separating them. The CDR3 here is CASSQDRVFIPEAFF. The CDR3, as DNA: TGCGCCAGCAGCCAAGATCGGGTATTTATCCCTGAAGCTTTCTTT.

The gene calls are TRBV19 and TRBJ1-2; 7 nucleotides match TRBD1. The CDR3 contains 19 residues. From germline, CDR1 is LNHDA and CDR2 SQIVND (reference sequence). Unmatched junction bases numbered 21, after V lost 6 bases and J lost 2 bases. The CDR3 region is CASRKKGDSFDLGNYGYTF. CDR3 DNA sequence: TGTGCCAGTAGGAAGAAGGGGGACAGCTTTGACTTGGGAAACTATGGCTACACCTTC.

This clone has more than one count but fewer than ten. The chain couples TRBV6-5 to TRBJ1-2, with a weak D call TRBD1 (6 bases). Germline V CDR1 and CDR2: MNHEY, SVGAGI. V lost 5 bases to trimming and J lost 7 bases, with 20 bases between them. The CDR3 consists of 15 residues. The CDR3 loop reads CASSRTEFPKGGYTF. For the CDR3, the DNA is TGTGCCAGCAGTAGGACAGAATTCCCCAAGGGTGGCTACACCTTC.

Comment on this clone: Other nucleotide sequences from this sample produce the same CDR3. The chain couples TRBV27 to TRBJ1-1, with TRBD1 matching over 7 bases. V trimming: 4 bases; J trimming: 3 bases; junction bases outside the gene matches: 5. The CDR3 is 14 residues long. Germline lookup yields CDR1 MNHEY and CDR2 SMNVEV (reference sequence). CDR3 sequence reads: CASSSRGRDTEAFF. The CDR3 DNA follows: TGTGCCAGCAGTTCGAGGGGGCGCGACACTGAAGCTTTCTTT.

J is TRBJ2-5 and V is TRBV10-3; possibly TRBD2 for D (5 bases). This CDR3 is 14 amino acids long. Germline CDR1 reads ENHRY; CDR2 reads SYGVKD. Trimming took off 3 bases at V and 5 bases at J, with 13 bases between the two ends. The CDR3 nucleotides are TGTGCCATCAGTGACCGGGCGGGCGGGGAGACCCAGTACTTC. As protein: CAISDRAGGETQYF.

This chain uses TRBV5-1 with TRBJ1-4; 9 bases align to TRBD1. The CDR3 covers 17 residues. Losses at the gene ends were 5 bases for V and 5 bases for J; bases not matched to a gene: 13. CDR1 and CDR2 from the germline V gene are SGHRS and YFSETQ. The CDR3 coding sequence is TGCGCCAGCAGTTCTGATTTGACCGGGACAGGGAATGAAAAACTGTTTTTT. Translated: CASSSDLTGTGNEKLFF.

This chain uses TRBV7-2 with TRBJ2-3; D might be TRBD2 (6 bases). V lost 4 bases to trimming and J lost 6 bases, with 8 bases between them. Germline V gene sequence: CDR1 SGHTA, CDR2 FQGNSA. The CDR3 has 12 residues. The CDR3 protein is CASSSSGDTQYF. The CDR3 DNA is TGTGCCAGCAGCTCAAGCGGGGATACGCAGTATTTT.

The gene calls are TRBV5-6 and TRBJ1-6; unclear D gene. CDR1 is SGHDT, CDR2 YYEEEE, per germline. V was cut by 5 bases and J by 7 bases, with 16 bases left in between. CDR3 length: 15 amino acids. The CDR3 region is CASSLNTLENSPLHF. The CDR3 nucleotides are TGTGCCAGCAGTCTCAATACACTAGAAAATTCACCCCTCCACTTT.

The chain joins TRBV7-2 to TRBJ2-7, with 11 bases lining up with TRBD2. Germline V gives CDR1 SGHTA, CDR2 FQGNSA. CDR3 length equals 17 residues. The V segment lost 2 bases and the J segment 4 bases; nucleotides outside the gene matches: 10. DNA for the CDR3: TGTGCCAGCAGCTTATACACTCTAGCGGGAGGAGGGTACGAGCAGTACTTC. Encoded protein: CASSLYTLAGGGYEQYF. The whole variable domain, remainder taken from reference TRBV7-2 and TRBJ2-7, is GAGVSQSPSNKVTEKGKDVELRCDPISGHTALYWYRQSLGQGLEFLIYFQGNSAPDKSGLPSDRFSAERTGGSVSTLTIQRTQQEDSAVYLCASSLYTLAGGGYEQYFGPGTRLTVT.

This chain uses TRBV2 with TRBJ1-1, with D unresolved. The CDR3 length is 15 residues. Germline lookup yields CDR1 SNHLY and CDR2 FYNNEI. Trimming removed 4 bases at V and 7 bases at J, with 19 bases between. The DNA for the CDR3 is TGTGCCAGCAGTGCGCGGTTCTCTTCCCCACGTGAAGCTTTCTTT. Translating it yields CASSARFSSPREAFF. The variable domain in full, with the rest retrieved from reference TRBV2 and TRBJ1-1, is EPEVTQTPSHQVTQMGQEVILRCVPISNHLYFYWYRQILGQKVEFLVSFYNNEISEKSEIFDDQFSVERPDGSNFTLKIRSTKLEDSAMYFCASSARFSSPREAFFGQGTRLTVV.

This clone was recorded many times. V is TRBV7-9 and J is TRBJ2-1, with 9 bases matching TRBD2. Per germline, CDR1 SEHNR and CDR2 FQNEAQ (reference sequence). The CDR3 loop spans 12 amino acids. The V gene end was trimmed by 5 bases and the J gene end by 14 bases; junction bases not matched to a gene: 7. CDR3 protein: CASSLSGRDKFF. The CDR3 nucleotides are TGTGCCAGCAGCCTTAGCGGGAGAGATAAGTTCTTC.

The CDR3 DNA reads as TGTGCTAGCAGCCAGACTAGCGGTCTTTACGAGCAGTACGTC. It specifies CASSQTSGLYEQYV. The chain has TRBV7-7 and TRBJ2-7; 9 bases line up with TRBD2. The germline gives CDR1 SSHAT, CDR2 FNYEAQ (reference sequence). The CDR3 covers 14 residues.

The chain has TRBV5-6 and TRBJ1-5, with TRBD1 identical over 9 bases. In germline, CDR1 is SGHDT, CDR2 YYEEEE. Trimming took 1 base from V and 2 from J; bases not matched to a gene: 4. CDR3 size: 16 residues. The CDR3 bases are TGTGCCAGCAGCTTGAGGTGGACAGGGGGCAATCAGCCCCAGCATTTT. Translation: CASSLRWTGGNQPQHF.

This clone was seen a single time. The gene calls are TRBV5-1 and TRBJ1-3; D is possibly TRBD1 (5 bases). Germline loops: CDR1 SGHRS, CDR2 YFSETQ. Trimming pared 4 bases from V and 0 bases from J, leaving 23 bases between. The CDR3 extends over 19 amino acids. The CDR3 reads CASSPYSLQVASSGNTIYF. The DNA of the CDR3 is TGCGCCAGCAGCCCCTATTCCTTACAGGTTGCCTCCTCTGGAAACACCATATATTTT.

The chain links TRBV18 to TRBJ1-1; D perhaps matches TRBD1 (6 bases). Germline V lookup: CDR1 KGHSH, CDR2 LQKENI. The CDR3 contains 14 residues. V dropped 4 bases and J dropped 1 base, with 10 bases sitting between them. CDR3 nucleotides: TGTGCCAGCTCACTCCCGGGACAGAACACTGAAGCTTTCTTT. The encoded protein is CASSLPGQNTEAFF. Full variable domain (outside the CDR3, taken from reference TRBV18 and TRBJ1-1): NAGVMQNPRHLVRRRGQEARLRCSPMKGHSHVYWYRQLPEEGLKFMVYLQKENIIDESGMPKERFSAEFPKEGPSILRIQQVVRGDSAAYFCASSLPGQNTEAFFGQGTRLTVV.

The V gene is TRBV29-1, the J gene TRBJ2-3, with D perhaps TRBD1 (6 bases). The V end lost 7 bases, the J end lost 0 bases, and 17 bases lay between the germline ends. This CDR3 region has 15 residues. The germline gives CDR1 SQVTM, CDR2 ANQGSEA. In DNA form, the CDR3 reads TGCAGCGCCCCCGCCAGGGGTAGCAGCACAGATACGCAGTATTTT. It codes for CSAPARGSSTDTQYF.

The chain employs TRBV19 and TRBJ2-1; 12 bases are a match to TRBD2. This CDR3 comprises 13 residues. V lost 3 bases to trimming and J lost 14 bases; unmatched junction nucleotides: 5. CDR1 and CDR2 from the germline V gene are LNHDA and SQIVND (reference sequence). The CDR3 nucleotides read TGTGCCAGTAGTATCGAGACTAGCGGGAGTAAGTTCTTC. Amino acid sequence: CASSIETSGSKFF.

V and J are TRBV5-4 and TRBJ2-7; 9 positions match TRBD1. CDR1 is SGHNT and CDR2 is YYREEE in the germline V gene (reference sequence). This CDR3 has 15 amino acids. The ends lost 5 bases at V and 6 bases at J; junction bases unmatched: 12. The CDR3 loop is CASRWGLGQGGEQYF. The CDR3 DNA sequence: TGTGCCAGCAGATGGGGGTTGGGACAGGGCGGCGAGCAGTACTTC.

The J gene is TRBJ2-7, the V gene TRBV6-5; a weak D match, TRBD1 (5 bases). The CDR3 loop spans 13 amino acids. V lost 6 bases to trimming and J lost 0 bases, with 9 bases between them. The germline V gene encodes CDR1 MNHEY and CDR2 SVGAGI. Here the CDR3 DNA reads TGTGCCAGCAGAACAGGTAGCTCCTACGAGCAGTACGTC. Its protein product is CASRTGSSYEQYV.

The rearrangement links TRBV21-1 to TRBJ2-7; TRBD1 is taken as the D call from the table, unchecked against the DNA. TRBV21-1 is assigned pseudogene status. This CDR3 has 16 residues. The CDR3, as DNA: TGTGCCAGCAGCAATGGACGTCGGACAGGGGTCAACGAGCAGTACGTC. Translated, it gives CASSNGRRTGVNEQYV.

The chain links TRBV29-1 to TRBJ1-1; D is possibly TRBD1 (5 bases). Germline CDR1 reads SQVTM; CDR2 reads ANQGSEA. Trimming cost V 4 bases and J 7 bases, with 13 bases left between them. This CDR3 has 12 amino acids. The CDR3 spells CSVVITGNEAFF. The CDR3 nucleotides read TGCAGCGTTGTTATTACAGGTAATGAAGCTTTCTTT.

Here the CDR3 DNA reads TGCGCCAGCAGCCAAATGGAGGGTTACGAGCAGTACGTC. Encoded protein: CASSQMEGYEQYV. The V gene is TRBV4-1, the J gene TRBJ2-7; D is possibly TRBD2 (6 bases). CDR3 length: 13 residues. Trimming removed 2 bases from V and 4 bases from J, with 9 bases in between. Germline V gene data show CDR1 as MGHRA and CDR2 as YSYEKL.